This T cell receptor beta chain was captured in a study of identical twins. Study-wide points: Out-of-frame alpha sequences common to twins exhibited an excess of low generation probability. Insertions ran lower in abundant cord blood beta clonotypes, though not in memory repertoires.

This clonotype was counted a few times. Its antigen is currently unknown. TCRdb recomputed calls from the 5' RACE reads with MiXCR, one row per CDR3 protein. The data contain some 570,000 distinct CDR3 sequences, around 24% of them singletons. The germline V gene has CDR1 ENHRY and CDR2 SYGVKD. With 7 bases removed from V and 3 bases from J, the gap between germline ends came to 12 bases. CDR3 length: 14 residues. These data are also associated with another study on yellow fever vaccine responses in identical twins.

Sequenced: CD4+ T cells sorted from blood. The sequence was obtained from a woman between 18 and 29 years old in good health. The genes are TRBV10-3 and TRBJ2-2; D may be TRBD1 or TRBD2 (5 bases each). The CDR3 region has the DNA TGTGCCATCATGCCGGGGCTAGACACCGGGGAGCTGTTTTTT. Translation gives CAIMPGLDTGELFF.